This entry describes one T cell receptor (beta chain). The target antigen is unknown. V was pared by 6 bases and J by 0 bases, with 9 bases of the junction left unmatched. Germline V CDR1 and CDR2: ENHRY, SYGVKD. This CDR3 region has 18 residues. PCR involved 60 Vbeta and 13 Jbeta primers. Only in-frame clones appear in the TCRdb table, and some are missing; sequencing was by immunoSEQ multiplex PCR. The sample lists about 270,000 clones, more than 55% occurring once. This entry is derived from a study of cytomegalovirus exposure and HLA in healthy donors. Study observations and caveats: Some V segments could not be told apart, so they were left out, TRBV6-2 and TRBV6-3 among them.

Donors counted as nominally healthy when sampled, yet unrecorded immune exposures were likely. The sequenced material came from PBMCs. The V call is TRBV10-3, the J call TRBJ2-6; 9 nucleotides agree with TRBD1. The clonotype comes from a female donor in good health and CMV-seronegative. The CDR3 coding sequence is TGTGCCATCAGGGAGACGGGACAGGGTGACTCTGGGGCCAACGTCCTGACTTTC. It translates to CAIRETGQGDSGANVLTF.